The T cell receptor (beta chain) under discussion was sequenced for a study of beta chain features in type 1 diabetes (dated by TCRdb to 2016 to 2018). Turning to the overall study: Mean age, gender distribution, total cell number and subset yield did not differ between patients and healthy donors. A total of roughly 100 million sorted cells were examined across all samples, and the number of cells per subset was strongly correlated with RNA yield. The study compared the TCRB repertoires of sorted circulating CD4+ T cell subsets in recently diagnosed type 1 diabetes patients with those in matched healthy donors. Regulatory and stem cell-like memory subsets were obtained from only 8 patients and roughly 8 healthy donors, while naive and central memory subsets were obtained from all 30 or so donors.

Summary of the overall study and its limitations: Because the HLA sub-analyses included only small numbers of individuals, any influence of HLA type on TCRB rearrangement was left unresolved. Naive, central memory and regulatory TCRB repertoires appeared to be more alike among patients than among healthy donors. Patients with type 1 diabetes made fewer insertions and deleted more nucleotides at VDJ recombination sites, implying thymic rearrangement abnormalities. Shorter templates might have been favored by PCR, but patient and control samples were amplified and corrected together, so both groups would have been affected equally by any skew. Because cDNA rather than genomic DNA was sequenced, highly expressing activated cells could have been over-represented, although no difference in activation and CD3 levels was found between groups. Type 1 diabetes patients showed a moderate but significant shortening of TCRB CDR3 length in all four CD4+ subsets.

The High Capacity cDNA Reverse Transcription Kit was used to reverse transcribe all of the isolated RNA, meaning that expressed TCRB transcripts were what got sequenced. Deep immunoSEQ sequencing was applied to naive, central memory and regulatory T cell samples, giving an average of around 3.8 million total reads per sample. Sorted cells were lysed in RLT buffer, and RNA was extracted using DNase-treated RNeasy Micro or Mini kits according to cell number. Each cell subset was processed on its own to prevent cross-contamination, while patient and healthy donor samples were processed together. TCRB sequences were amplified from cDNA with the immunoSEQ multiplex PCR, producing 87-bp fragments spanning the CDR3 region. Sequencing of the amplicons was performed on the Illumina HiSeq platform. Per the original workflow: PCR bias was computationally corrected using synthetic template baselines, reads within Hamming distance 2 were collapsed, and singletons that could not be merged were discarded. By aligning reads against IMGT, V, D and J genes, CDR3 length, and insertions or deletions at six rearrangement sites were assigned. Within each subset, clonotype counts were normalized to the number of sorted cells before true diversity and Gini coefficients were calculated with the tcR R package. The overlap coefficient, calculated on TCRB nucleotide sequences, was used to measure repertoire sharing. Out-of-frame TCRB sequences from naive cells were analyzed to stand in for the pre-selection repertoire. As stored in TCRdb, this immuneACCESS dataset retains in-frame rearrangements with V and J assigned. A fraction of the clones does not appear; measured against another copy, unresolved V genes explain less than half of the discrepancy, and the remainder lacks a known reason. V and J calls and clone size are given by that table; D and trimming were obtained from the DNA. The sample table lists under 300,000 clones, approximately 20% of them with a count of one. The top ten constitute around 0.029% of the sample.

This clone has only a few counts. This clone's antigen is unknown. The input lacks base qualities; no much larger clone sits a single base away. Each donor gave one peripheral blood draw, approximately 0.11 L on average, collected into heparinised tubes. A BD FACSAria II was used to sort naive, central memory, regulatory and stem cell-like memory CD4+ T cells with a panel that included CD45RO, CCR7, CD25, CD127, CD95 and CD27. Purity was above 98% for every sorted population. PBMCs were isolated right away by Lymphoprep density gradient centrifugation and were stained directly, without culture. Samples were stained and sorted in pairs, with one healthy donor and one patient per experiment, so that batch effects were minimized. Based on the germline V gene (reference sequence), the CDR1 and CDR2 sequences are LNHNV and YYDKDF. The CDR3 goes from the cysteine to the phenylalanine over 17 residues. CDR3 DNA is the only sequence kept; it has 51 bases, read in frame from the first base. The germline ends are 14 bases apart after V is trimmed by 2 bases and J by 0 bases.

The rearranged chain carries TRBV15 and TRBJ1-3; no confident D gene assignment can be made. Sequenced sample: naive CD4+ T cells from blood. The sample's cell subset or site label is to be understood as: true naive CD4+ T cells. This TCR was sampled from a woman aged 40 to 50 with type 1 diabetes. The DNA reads TGTGCCACCAGCAGACCCCCAGGAGGGTCCTCTGGAAACACCATATATTTT. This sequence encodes CATSRPPGGSSGNTIYF.